This T cell receptor (beta chain) is drawn from a study of graft-versus-host responses after intestinal transplantation. In the study overall: Multivisceral, liver-intestinal, or isolated intestinal grafts went to recipients. Induction using anti-thymocyte globulin, followed by tacrolimus and steroids for roughly 3 years, was given to all recipients.

Libraries were prepared by immunoSEQ multiplex PCR; TCRdb keeps only in-frame clonotypes and omits some of them. Of around 4,300 clones listed, roughly 29% are singletons. By sample share, this clone is medium-sized. The sample in question was alloreactive CD4+ T cells from a mixed lymphocyte reaction culture, obtained before transplantation. Noted subset: CFSE-low proliferating T cells sorted from roughly 6-day pre-transplant mixed lymphocyte reaction (GvH or HvG direction). This TCR came from a human patient who was an organ donor for intestinal transplantation.

The CDR3 DNA follows: TGCAGTGCTTTGAGGGGAGAGACCCAGTACTTC. Translating gives CSALRGETQYF. The rearrangement joins TRBV20-1 to TRBJ2-5; either TRBD1 or TRBD2 may fit D (5 bases each). V lost 5 bases and J 4 bases, leaving 8 bases between the germline ends. CDR1 is DFQATT, CDR2 SNEGSKA, per germline (reference sequence). The CDR3 is made up of 11 amino acids.